Listed below are T cell receptor beta chains from one sample, sequenced in a study of shared clonotypes between healthy human individuals. Clones were sequenced by immunoSEQ multiplex PCR, and TCRdb holds only the in-frame ones, with some missing. The table records about 2.3 million clones, just under 95% of them present only once. The sequenced sample consisted of naive CD4+ T cells from PBMCs. The receptor source for this set is a man aged 18 to 29 in good health. Some clones in this sample may be carry-over from other donors' samples. Both conserved end residues are part of each CDR3. D genes are given only for firm matches. Not all rows give a size; the values are once, few, many and, for expanded clones, a class.

d_gene	j_gene	len	v_gene	abundance	CDR3nt	CDR3aa
NA	TRBJ2-7	14	TRBV5-8	few	TGTGCCAGCAGCAATGTGCCAAGGGAGGACGAGCAGTACTTC	CASSNVPREDEQYF
NA	TRBJ2-5	13	TRBV5-1	once	TGCGCCAGCAGCTCAGGAACTGAAGAGACCCAGTACTTC	CASSSGTEETQYF
NA	TRBJ2-7	12	TRBV5-1	NA	TGCGCCAGCAGCTTGGTAAGGGGCGAGCAGTACTTC	CASSLVRGEQYF
TRBD1	TRBJ1-1	16	TRBV5-1	NA	TGCGCCAGCAGCTTGGTTGGACAGGGACTAGGCACTGAAGCTTTCTTT	CASSLVGQGLGTEAFF
NA	TRBJ2-1	15	TRBV6-5	once	TGTGCCAGCAGTTACGGGGGGGCTAGCGGTCTTGAGCAGTTCTTC	CASSYGGASGLEQFF
NA	TRBJ2-7	14	TRBV5-4	NA	TGTGCCAGCACCACGGGACTCCTCTCCTACGAGCAGTACTTC	CASTTGLLSYEQYF
NA	TRBJ1-4	14	TRBV30	NA	TGTGCCTGGATGGCTCTAGGGAGTAGTGAAAAACTGTTTTTT	CAWMALGSSEKLFF
TRBD2	TRBJ2-1	14	TRBV5-1	NA	TGCGCCAGCAGCTTGGGGACTAGCGGGAAGGAGCAGTTCTTC	CASSLGTSGKEQFF
TRBD1	TRBJ1-1	15	TRBV6-4	NA	TGTGCCAGCAGGGTAGAACAGGGGGGGAACACTGAAGCTTTCTTT	CASRVEQGGNTEAFF
NA	TRBJ2-1	15	TRBV15	NA	TGTGCCACCAGCAGAGGAACACCGAGGGGCAATGAGCAGTTCTTC	CATSRGTPRGNEQFF
TRBD2	TRBJ2-7	16	TRBV7-9	NA	TGTGCCAGCAGCTCCTACGGGACTAGCGGGAGAAGCGAGCAGTACTTC	CASSSYGTSGRSEQYF
NA	TRBJ2-7	14	TRBV27	NA	TGTGCCAGCCGATTCTTCACAGGGTCCTACGAGCAGTACTTC	CASRFFTGSYEQYF
TRBD1	TRBJ2-7	18	TRBV19	NA	TGTGCCAGTAGTATCGGGACAGGGGGCGCTATCTTCTCCTACGAGCAGTACTTC	CASSIGTGGAIFSYEQYF
NA	TRBJ1-1	15	TRBV7-8	NA	TGTGCCAGCAGCAGCAGGGACGGGTTGAACACTGAAGCTTTCTTT	CASSSRDGLNTEAFF
TRBD1	TRBJ1-5	16	TRBV28	NA	TGTGCCAGCAGCTCTGGGGTCAGGGGGGGCAATCAGCCCCAGCATTTT	CASSSGVRGGNQPQHF
NA	TRBJ2-7	15	TRBV4-1	NA	TGCGCCAGCAGCCAAGGGGACGGGAGCTCCTACGAGCAGTACTTC	CASSQGDGSSYEQYF
NA	TRBJ2-7	18	TRBV4-1	NA	TGCGCCAGCAGCCAAGAAGTCCATCCGGGGCAGGGCTCCTACGAGCAGTACTTC	CASSQEVHPGQGSYEQYF
TRBD1	TRBJ2-7	17	TRBV5-1	NA	TGCGCCAGCAGCCTACGGGCTGGTCGGACAGGGTTGGGCGAGCAGTACTTC	CASSLRAGRTGLGEQYF
TRBD2	TRBJ2-1	15	TRBV19	NA	TGTGCCAGTAAAAATCCCAGCGGGAGGGTTAATGAGCAGTTCTTC	CASKNPSGRVNEQFF
TRBD1	TRBJ2-2	15	TRBV19	NA	TGTGCCAGTAGTATAGGACAGGGTCCGGGCGGGGAGCTGTTTTTT	CASSIGQGPGGELFF
NA	TRBJ1-6	14	TRBV28	NA	TGTGCCAGCAATAAACAGGGAATCAGTTCACCCCTCCACTTT	CASNKQGISSPLHF
NA	TRBJ1-1	13	TRBV30	few	TGTGCCTGGAGTGTGTCGACGGCCACTGAAGCTTTCTTT	CAWSVSTATEAFF
NA	TRBJ2-1	15	TRBV9	NA	TGTGCCAGCAGCCCTCGCCCAGATGCAAACAATGAGCAGTTCTTC	CASSPRPDANNEQFF
TRBD1	TRBJ1-3	15	TRBV27	NA	TGTGCCAGCAGTTTACGAGGGGGCGGGCGAAACACCATATATTTT	CASSLRGGGRNTIYF
NA	TRBJ2-2	12	TRBV30	NA	TGTGCCTGGATCCCCCAAGGCGGGGAGCTGTTTTTT	CAWIPQGGELFF
TRBD1	TRBJ1-2	15	TRBV28	NA	TGTGCCAGCAGTCCGTGGGACAGGGGTTGGTATGGCTACACCTTC	CASSPWDRGWYGYTF
TRBD2	TRBJ2-7	14	TRBV4-2	NA	TGTGCCAGCAGCCAAGATAGGACTAGCTTCGAGCAGTACTTC	CASSQDRTSFEQYF
TRBD2	TRBJ2-5	15	TRBV5-1	NA	TGCGCCAGCAGCGCCAATAGCGGGAAAGGAGAGACCCAGTACTTC	CASSANSGKGETQYF
NA	TRBJ2-3	11	TRBV20-1	NA	TGCAGTGCGATCATAGGGGATACGCAGTATTTT	CSAIIGDTQYF
NA	TRBJ2-1	15	TRBV9	NA	TGTGCCAGCAGCGTAACTAGCCGGACGTACAATGAGCAGTTCTTC	CASSVTSRTYNEQFF
NA	TRBJ2-6	17	TRBV15	NA	TGTGCCACCAGCAGAGAAAAATTTGGAGACTGGGCCAACGTCCTGACTTTC	CATSREKFGDWANVLTF
NA	TRBJ1-5	15	TRBV19	few	TGTGCCAGTAGTATCATAGCAGAGGGCAATCAGCCCCAGCATTTT	CASSIIAEGNQPQHF
NA	TRBJ1-2	15	TRBV2	NA	TGTGCCAGCAGAGCGGCAGCTAATTCTAACTATGGCTACACCTTC	CASRAAANSNYGYTF
NA	TRBJ1-1	17	TRBV5-1	NA	TGCGCCAGCAGCTTCCCCGGCGGGGCTGGAGAAAACACTGAAGCTTTCTTT	CASSFPGGAGENTEAFF
NA	TRBJ2-3	14	TRBV18	NA	TGTGCCAGCTCACCACAGGGTCTCACAGATACGCAGTATTTT	CASSPQGLTDTQYF
TRBD1	TRBJ2-1	15	TRBV5-4	NA	TGTGCCAGCACCCTGGGGGGACAGGAATACAATGAGCAGTTCTTC	CASTLGGQEYNEQFF
TRBD1	TRBJ1-1	15	TRBV5-1	NA	TGCGCCAGCAGCCCGCCGGGGACAGGGAACACTGAAGCTTTCTTT	CASSPPGTGNTEAFF
TRBD2	TRBJ2-1	17	TRBV18	NA	TGTGCCAGCTCACCAGTGTCTAGCGGGATCCTTTACAATGAGCAGTTCTTC	CASSPVSSGILYNEQFF
NA	TRBJ2-2	16	TRBV5-1	once	TGCGCCAGCAGCTTGGTGGGGGGAGCGAACACCGGGGAGCTGTTTTTT	CASSLVGGANTGELFF
NA	TRBJ2-7	17	TRBV5-6	NA	TGTGCCAGCAGCTTTTTGCCATCAAACGGACAATCGGGCGAGCAGTACTTC	CASSFLPSNGQSGEQYF
NA	TRBJ1-5	12	TRBV9	few	TGTGCCAGCAGCGTAGGCAATCAGCCCCAGCATTTT	CASSVGNQPQHF
NA	TRBJ2-7	13	TRBV11-2	NA	TGTGCCAGCAGCTTCGGCGACGGCTACGAGCAGTACTTC	CASSFGDGYEQYF
TRBD2	TRBJ2-1	14	TRBV5-4	NA	TGTGCCAGCAGCCTAGGACTAGCGGACAATGAGCAGTTCTTC	CASSLGLADNEQFF
NA	TRBJ1-5	15	TRBV2	NA	TGTGCCAGCAGTGGAGGCCGGGCAGGGAATCAGCCCCAGCATTTT	CASSGGRAGNQPQHF
TRBD1	TRBJ1-2	14	TRBV11-2	NA	TGTGCCAGCAGCTTTGGACAGGGTACTAGGGGCTACACCTTC	CASSFGQGTRGYTF
NA	TRBJ1-1	15	TRBV7-3	NA	TGTGCCAGCAGCACAGTAGGTGGAGTGAACACTGAAGCTTTCTTT	CASSTVGGVNTEAFF
NA	TRBJ2-7	12	TRBV6-1	NA	TGTGCCAGCAGTTCAACAGCCTACGAGCAGTACTTC	CASSSTAYEQYF
NA	TRBJ2-1	13	TRBV5-1	NA	TGCGCCAGCAGCTTGGCATTGACAGAAGAGCAGTTCTTC	CASSLALTEEQFF
TRBD1	TRBJ1-4	13	TRBV6-1	NA	TGTGCCAGCAGGGACAGGGTTGGCGAAAAACTGTTTTTT	CASRDRVGEKLFF
NA	TRBJ2-6	13	TRBV2	NA	TGTGCCAGCAGTGAACCAGGGGCCAACGTCCTGACTTTC	CASSEPGANVLTF
NA	TRBJ1-5	13	TRBV19	NA	TGTGCCAGTAGTATGAGCAGGGATCAGCCCCAGCATTTT	CASSMSRDQPQHF
NA	TRBJ2-1	18	TRBV10-3	NA	TGTGCCATCAGTGATGAGGGACTGGCAGGGATAGCCTACAATGAGCAGTTCTTC	CAISDEGLAGIAYNEQFF
TRBD1	TRBJ1-1	14	TRBV10-3	NA	TGTGCCATCAGAGATAGGGGGCTGGTCACTGAAGCTTTCTTT	CAIRDRGLVTEAFF
NA	TRBJ2-1	13	TRBV15	NA	TGTGCCACCAGCAGAGGTATCGACAATGAGCAGTTCTTC	CATSRGIDNEQFF
TRBD1	TRBJ2-2	16	TRBV7-2	NA	TGTGCCAGCAGCCCATGGACAGGGGGCGTCACCGGGGAGCTGTTTTTT	CASSPWTGGVTGELFF
TRBD2	TRBJ2-3	17	TRBV4-1	NA	TGCGCCAGCAGCCAGCTGCTAGCGGTTGAAAGCACAGATACGCAGTATTTT	CASSQLLAVESTDTQYF
TRBD1	TRBJ2-7	19	TRBV5-1	NA	TGCGCCAGCAGCTTCAGAGGTGGACAGGGCACACACGGGGGCTACGAGCAGTACTTC	CASSFRGGQGTHGGYEQYF